A single sample is the source of the 5 T cell receptor beta chains below, sequenced in a study of response to subunit inactivated influenza vaccine. TCRdb fed the RT-PCR reads into MiXCR, producing one record per CDR3 protein. The repertoire includes some 300,000 distinct CDR3 sequences, over 20% of them detected once, and about a tenth sits in the top ten. The material sequenced was PBMCs from blood, taken less than 22 months after vaccination. These receptor sequences come from a man between 50 and 69 years old who received an inactivated influenza vaccine.

The gene calls are TRBV5-6 and TRBJ2-2, with D tentatively TRBD2 (6 bases). CDR3 size: 15 residues. Germline V gene lookup returns CDR1 SGHDT and CDR2 YYEEEE. V lost 0 bases, J lost 2 bases, and 8 bases lay in between. The CDR3 is CASSLVGLNTGELFF. CDR3 coding DNA: TGTGCCAGCAGCTTGGTAGGACTAAACACCGGGGAGCTGTTTTTT. The whole variable domain, filled in from reference TRBV5-6 and TRBJ2-2, reads DAGVTQSPTHLIKTRGQQVTLRCSPKSGHDTVSWYQQALGQGPQFIFQYYEEEERQRGNFPDRFSGHQFPNYSSELNVNALLLGDSALYLCASSLVGLNTGELFFGEGSRLTVL.

This clonotype was seen many times. The chain has TRBV20-1 and TRBJ1-5, with D hard to call. V was shortened by 6 bases and J by 1 base, with 19 bases between the two germline ends. The CDR3 extends over 16 amino acids. Germline V lookup: CDR1 DFQATT, CDR2 SNEGSKA (reference sequence). The CDR3 bases are TGCAGTGCCCTGATCGGGATCCGCTTAAGCAATCAGCCCCAGCATTTT. Translation: CSALIGIRLSNQPQHF.

This clonotype was seen only a few times. The chain carries TRBV28 and TRBJ1-5; the D gene is possibly TRBD1 (6 bases). This CDR3 comprises 16 residues. Germline V gene data show CDR1 as MDHEN and CDR2 as SYDVKM. V was clipped by 3 bases and J by 3 bases, with 15 bases between them. CDR3 DNA sequence: TGTGCCAGCAGTTTGGGGGTCAGGGGTTACAATCAGCCCCAGCATTTT. It specifies CASSLGVRGYNQPQHF.

The chain recombines TRBV6-4 with TRBJ2-1, with D perhaps matching TRBD1 or TRBD2 (5 bases each). This CDR3 is 15 amino acids long. Trimming took 7 bases from V and 0 from J, leaving 13 bases between them. The germline CDR1 and CDR2 sequences are MRHNA and SNTAGT. CDR3 amino acids: CASTPRAGSYNEQFF. The DNA of the CDR3 is TGTGCCAGCACGCCCAGGGCGGGCTCCTACAATGAGCAGTTCTTC.

The chain couples TRBV6-1 to TRBJ2-5; the D is unclear. The CDR3 totals 14 residues. CDR1 and CDR2 from the germline V gene are MNHNS and SASEGT. V was clipped by 7 bases and J by 2 bases, with 14 bases between them. CDR3 DNA sequence: TGTGCCAGCACTCTCAGTGGTTTACAAGAGACCCAGTACTTC. Residues: CASTLSGLQETQYF.